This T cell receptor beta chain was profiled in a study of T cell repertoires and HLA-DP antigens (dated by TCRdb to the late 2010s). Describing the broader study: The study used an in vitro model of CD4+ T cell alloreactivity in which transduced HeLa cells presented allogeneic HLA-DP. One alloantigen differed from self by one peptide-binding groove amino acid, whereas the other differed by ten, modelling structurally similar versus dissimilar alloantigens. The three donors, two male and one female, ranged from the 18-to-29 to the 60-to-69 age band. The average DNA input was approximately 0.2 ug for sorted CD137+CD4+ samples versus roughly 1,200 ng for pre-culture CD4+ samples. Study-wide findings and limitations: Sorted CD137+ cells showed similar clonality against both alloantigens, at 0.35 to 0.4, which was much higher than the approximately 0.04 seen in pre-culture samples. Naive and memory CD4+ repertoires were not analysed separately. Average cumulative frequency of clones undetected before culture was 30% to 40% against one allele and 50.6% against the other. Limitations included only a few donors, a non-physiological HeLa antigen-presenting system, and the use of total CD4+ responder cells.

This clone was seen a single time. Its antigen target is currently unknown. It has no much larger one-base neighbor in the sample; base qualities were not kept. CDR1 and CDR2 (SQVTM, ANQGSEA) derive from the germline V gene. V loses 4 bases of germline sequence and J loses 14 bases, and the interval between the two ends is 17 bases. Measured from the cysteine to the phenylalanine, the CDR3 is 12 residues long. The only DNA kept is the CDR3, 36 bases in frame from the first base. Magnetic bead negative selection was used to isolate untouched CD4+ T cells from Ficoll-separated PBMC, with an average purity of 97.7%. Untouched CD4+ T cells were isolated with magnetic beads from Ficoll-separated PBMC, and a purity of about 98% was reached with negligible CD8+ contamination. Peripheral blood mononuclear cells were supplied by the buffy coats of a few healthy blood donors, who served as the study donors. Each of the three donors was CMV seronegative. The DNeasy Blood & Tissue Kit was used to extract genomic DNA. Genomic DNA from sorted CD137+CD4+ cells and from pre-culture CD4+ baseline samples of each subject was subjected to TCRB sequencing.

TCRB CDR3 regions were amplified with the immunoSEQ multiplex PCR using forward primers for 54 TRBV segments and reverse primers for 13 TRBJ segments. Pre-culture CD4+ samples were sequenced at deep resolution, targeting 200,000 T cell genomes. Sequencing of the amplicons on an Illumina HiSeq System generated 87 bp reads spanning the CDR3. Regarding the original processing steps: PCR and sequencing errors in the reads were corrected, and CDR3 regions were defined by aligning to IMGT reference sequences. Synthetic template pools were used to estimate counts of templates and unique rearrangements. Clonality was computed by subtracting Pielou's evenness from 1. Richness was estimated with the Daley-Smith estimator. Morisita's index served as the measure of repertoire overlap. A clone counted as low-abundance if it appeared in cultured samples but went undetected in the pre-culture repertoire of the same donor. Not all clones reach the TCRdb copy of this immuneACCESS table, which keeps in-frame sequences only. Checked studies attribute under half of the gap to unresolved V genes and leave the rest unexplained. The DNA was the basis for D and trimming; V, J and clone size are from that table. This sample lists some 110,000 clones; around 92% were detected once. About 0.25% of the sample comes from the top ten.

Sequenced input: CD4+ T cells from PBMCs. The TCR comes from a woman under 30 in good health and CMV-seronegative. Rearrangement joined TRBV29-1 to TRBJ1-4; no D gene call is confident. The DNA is TGCAGCGTTGGGAACCAGGAGAGAGAGCTGTTTTTT. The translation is CSVGNQERELFF. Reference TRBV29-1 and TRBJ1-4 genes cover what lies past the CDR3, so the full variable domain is SAVISQKPSRDICQRGTSLTIQCQVDSQVTMMFWYRQQPGQSLTLIATANQGSEATYESGFVIDKFPISRPNLTFSTLTVSNMSPEDSSIYLCSVGNQERELFFGSGTQLSVL.